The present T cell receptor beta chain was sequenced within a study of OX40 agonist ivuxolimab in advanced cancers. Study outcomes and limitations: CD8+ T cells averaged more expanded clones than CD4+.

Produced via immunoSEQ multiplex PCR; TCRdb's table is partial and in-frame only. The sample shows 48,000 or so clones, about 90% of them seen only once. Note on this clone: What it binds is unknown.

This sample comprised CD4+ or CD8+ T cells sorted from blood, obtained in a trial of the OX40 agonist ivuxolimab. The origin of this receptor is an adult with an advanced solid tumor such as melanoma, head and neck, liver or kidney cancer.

The CDR3 is CASSPQFPTYTDTQYF. The CDR3 DNA sequence: TGTGCCAGCAGTCCGCAATTCCCCACATACACAGATACGCAGTATTTT. J is TRBJ2-3 and V is TRBV27, with unresolved D. The CDR3 is 16 amino acids. V lost 5 bases, J lost 2 bases, and 17 bases lay in between. Per the germline V gene, CDR1 is MNHEY and CDR2 is SMNVEV (reference sequence).